Following are 30 T cell receptor beta chains from one sample sequenced in a study of brain T cells in children with intractable seizures. The data were produced by immunoSEQ multiplex PCR, yet TCRdb's version contains in-frame clones alone and is incomplete. The data contain hundreds of thousands of clones, over 90% of them singletons. Time point specified: blood from clinic visit 5 months post-surgery; TSC patient then seizure free. Source: peripheral blood, taken roughly 5 months after surgery. These receptor sequences come from a boy under two years old with tuberous sclerosis and intractable seizures.

The rearrangement joins TRBV13 to TRBJ2-7; TRBD1 might be the D (7 bases). V lost 5 bases and J lost 3, with 26 bases in between. Germline loops: CDR1 PRHDT, CDR2 FYEKMQ (reference sequence). The CDR3 extends over 18 amino acids. CDR3 loop: CASSGQGGINDLSYEQYF. CDR3 bases: TGTGCCAGCAGCGGGCAGGGGGGCATAAACGACCTAAGCTACGAGCAGTACTTC.

The V call is TRBV10-3, the J call TRBJ2-7; D gene ambiguous. Germline V gives CDR1 ENHRY, CDR2 SYGVKD. The CDR3 sequence is 15 residues long. The V end was cut by 0 bases, the J end by 4 bases, with 13 bases between. CDR3 nucleotide sequence: TGTGCCATCAGTGAGTCTGAGAACTATAAATACGAGCAGTACTTC. Protein product: CAISESENYKYEQYF.

The V gene is TRBV7-2, the J gene TRBJ2-2, with D tentatively TRBD1 (5 bases). The germline V gene has CDR1 SGHTA and CDR2 FQGNSA. The ends were cut back, 6 bases at V and 0 bases at J, with 14 bases in the middle. CDR3 length: 16 residues. The CDR3 region is CASSIYRQPNTGELFF. In DNA form, the CDR3 reads TGTGCCAGCAGTATTTACAGACAGCCGAACACCGGGGAGCTGTTTTTT. Supplemented by reference TRBV7-2 and TRBJ2-2, the full variable domain reads GAGVSQSPSNKVTEKGKDVELRCDPISGHTALYWYRQSLGQGLEFLIYFQGNSAPDKSGLPSDRFSAERTGGSVSTLTIQRTQQEDSAVYLCASSIYRQPNTGELFFGEGSRLTVL.

This chain uses TRBV5-5 with TRBJ1-4; D not certain. V was pared by 1 base and J by 2 bases, with 9 bases between. Germline values: CDR1 SGHKS, CDR2 YYEKEE (reference sequence). CDR3 length: 15 amino acids. CDR3 DNA sequence: TGTGCCAGCAGCTTGTATCCGAGTACTAATGAAAAACTGTTTTTT. This sequence encodes CASSLYPSTNEKLFF.

The chain uses TRBV5-1 and TRBJ1-5; D possibly corresponds to TRBD1 (5 bases). CDR1 is SGHRS and CDR2 is YFSETQ in the germline V gene. The CDR3 totals 14 residues. The V end was cut by 4 bases, the J end by 4 bases, with 12 bases between. The CDR3 nucleotides read TGCGCCAGCAGCCCGGGGGAAAATAATCAGCCCCAGCATTTT. Its protein is CASSPGENNQPQHF.

V usage is TRBV5-1 and J usage is TRBJ2-3, with D unclear. V dropped 4 bases and J dropped 6 bases, with 12 bases sitting between them. The CDR3 consists of 13 residues. The germline gives CDR1 SGHRS, CDR2 YFSETQ. CDR3 region: CASSAGVQDTQYF. CDR3 nucleotides: TGCGCCAGCAGCGCCGGAGTGCAGGATACGCAGTATTTT.

This clone was seen only a few times. V usage is TRBV3-1 (or the pseudogene TRBV3-2) and J usage is TRBJ2-1; D gene unclear. There are 11 residues in the CDR3. Germline CDR1 is LGHDT and CDR2 is YNNKEL (reference sequence). Trimming left V 3 bases short and J 3 bases short, with 0 bases between. The CDR3 nucleotides are TGTGCCAGCAGCCACTACAATGAGCAGTTCTTC. It translates to CASSHYNEQFF.

The V call is TRBV5-1, the J call TRBJ1-1; 7 bases map to TRBD1. The ends lost 2 bases at V and 0 bases at J; junction bases unmatched: 10. This CDR3 is built from 17 residues. Germline V lookup: CDR1 SGHRS, CDR2 YFSETQ. The chain's CDR3 is CASSLEETGILNTEAFF. CDR3 nucleotides: TGCGCCAGCAGCTTAGAGGAGACAGGGATTTTGAACACTGAAGCTTTCTTT.

Written as DNA, the CDR3 is TGTGCCATCAGTGAGTCACCCGGGACAGGGGAAAAGTGGTATGGCTACACCTTC. Amino acids: CAISESPGTGEKWYGYTF. V gene TRBV10-3 combines with J gene TRBJ1-2; TRBD1 aligns across 10 bases. With 0 bases clipped from V and 5 bases from J, the junction kept 12 bases outside the gene matches. The germline CDR1 and CDR2 sequences are ENHRY and SYGVKD. The CDR3 has 18 amino acids.

This chain uses TRBV12-3 or TRBV12-4 with TRBJ1-1; D is ambiguous. V was clipped by 1 base and J by 3 bases, with 6 bases between them. The CDR3 has 13 amino acids. CDR3 region: CASSLGTYTEAFF. As DNA, the CDR3 is TGTGCCAGCAGTTTAGGTACTTACACTGAAGCTTTCTTT.

J is TRBJ2-1 and V is TRBV6-5, with 9 bases that match TRBD1. The length of the CDR3 is 14 residues. The germline CDR1 and CDR2 sequences are MNHEY and SVGAGI. V lost 2 bases, J lost 9 bases, and 5 bases stayed unmatched. CDR3 coding DNA: TGTGCCAGCAGTTACGCCCAGGACAGGGGTGAGCAGTTCTTC. Translation: CASSYAQDRGEQFF.

This chain joins TRBV14 and TRBJ2-7, with D possibly TRBD1 on 6 matching bases. V was cut by 2 bases and J by 2 bases, with 13 bases left in between. Looked up from germline, CDR1 is SGHDN and CDR2 is FVKESK. The CDR3 is 15 residues long. The CDR3 sequence: CASSQSYRATYEQYF. In DNA, the CDR3 is TGTGCCAGCAGCCAATCTTACAGGGCTACCTACGAGCAGTACTTC.

This chain joins TRBV11-3 and TRBJ1-1, with TRBD1 matching over 7 bases. CDR3 size: 12 residues. The V and J ends lost 5 bases and 3 bases, in that order; junction bases with no gene match: 0. The V gene's germline CDR1 is SGHNT and CDR2 YENEEA. The CDR3 region is CASSDRDTEAFF. The CDR3 coding sequence is TGTGCCAGCAGCGACAGGGACACTGAAGCTTTCTTT. Full variable domain (rest looked up from reference TRBV11-3 and TRBJ1-1): EAGVVQSPRYKIIEKKQPVAFWCNPISGHNTLYWYLQNLGQGPELLIRYENEEAVDDSQLPKDRFSAERLKGVDSTLKIQPAELGDSAVYLCASSDRDTEAFFGQGTRLTVV.

V is TRBV7-9 and J is TRBJ2-3; 11 bases are shared with TRBD2. CDR1 is SEHNR, CDR2 FQNEAQ, per germline (reference sequence). This CDR3 spans 17 amino acids. Trimming removed 0 bases from V and 6 bases from J; junction bases left unmatched: 8. The CDR3 DNA reads TGTGCCAGCAGCTTAGCGGCTAGCGGGAGGCCCGGCGATACGCAGTATTTT. The encoded protein is CASSLAASGRPGDTQYF.

The genes are TRBV11-2 and TRBJ2-3; maybe TRBD2 (5 bases). CDR1 is SGHAT, CDR2 FQNNGV, per germline. This CDR3 comprises 15 residues. The V end lost 5 bases, the J end lost 5 bases, and 17 bases lay between the germline ends. The CDR3 DNA sequence: TGTGCCAGCAGCCCACGATCCCTAGGGAGAGATACGCAGTATTTT. Translating gives CASSPRSLGRDTQYF. Full variable domain (remainder filled in from reference TRBV11-2 and TRBJ2-3): EAGVAQSPRYKIIEKRQSVAFWCNPISGHATLYWYQQILGQGPKLLIQFQNNGVVDDSQLPKDRFSAERLKGVDSTLKIQPAKLEDSAVYLCASSPRSLGRDTQYFGPGTRLTVL.

The gene calls are TRBV2 and TRBJ2-1; tentatively, D is TRBD1 (5 bases). Trimming shortened V by 7 bases and J by 8 bases, and 15 bases separated the two germline ends. CDR1 is SNHLY, CDR2 FYNNEI, per germline. The CDR3 extends over 13 amino acids. DNA of the CDR3: TGTGCCAGCACCACAGGTCAGGTTGATGAGCAGTTCTTC. Translation gives CASTTGQVDEQFF.

The chain combines TRBV6-1 with TRBJ2-3; 7 nucleotides line up with TRBD1. Germline V gene lookup returns CDR1 MNHNS and CDR2 SASEGT. V gave up 2 bases and J gave up 8 bases; unmatched junction bases: 13. This CDR3 is 16 amino acids long. The CDR3 here is CASSEPGQILRGTQYF. The CDR3 bases are TGTGCCAGCAGTGAACCGGGACAGATCCTTCGGGGTACGCAGTATTTT.

The gene calls are TRBV2 and TRBJ2-7; D tentatively fits TRBD1 or TRBD2 (5 bases each). The CDR3 is made up of 13 amino acids. Germline CDR1 is SNHLY and CDR2 is FYNNEI. Trimming removed 3 bases from V and 8 bases from J, with 14 bases in between. CDR3 in DNA: TGTGCCAGCAGTGATGTGACAGCGGTTAAGCAGTACTTC. Translating gives CASSDVTAVKQYF.

V is TRBV11-1 and J is TRBJ2-7; TRBD1 matches at 7 bases. V was clipped by 4 bases and J by 4 bases; unmatched bases: 4. The CDR3 is 13 amino acids. Germline V gives CDR1 SGHAT, CDR2 FQDESV (reference sequence). CDR3 sequence: CASSWDSRYEQYF. In DNA, the CDR3 is TGTGCCAGCAGCTGGGACAGCAGATACGAGCAGTACTTC.

This clone was seen once. The V call is TRBV10-2, the J call TRBJ1-5; no definite D call. The V and J ends lost 5 bases and 5 bases respectively, with 22 bases between them. Germline loops: CDR1 WSHSY, CDR2 SAAADI. The CDR3 totals 17 residues. Here the CDR3 DNA reads TGCGCCAGCAGTCCCCGGCCGGGCCCAACTCGGGATCAGCCCCAGCATTTT. Encoded protein: CASSPRPGPTRDQPQHF.

The chain joins TRBV11-2 to TRBJ2-3, with 7 positions matching TRBD2. This CDR3 has 16 residues. Germline CDR1 is SGHAT and CDR2 is FQNNGV. J lost 1 base, V lost 3 bases, and 7 bases had no gene match. The CDR3 region has the DNA TGTGCCAGCAGCTTGACGGGGGGTGTGGGCACAGATACGCAGTATTTT. Its translation is CASSLTGGVGTDTQYF.

The chain recombines TRBV7-3 with TRBJ2-7; D not certain. From germline, CDR1 is SGHTA and CDR2 FQGTGA. V was pared by 5 bases and J by 3 bases, with 11 bases between. CDR3 size: 13 residues. CDR3 protein: CASSVDPVYEQYF. The CDR3 DNA reads as TGTGCCAGCAGCGTCGACCCGGTCTACGAGCAGTACTTC.

The chain is built from TRBV5-1 and TRBJ2-3; D perhaps matches TRBD2 (8 bases). V was trimmed by 5 bases and J by 4 bases, leaving 26 bases between them. Germline-derived CDR1 and CDR2 are SGHRS and YFSETQ. The CDR3 loop spans 18 amino acids. The chain's CDR3 is CASRGGDSSGSIPDTQYF. DNA for the CDR3: TGCGCCAGCAGGGGAGGGGACAGCAGCGGGAGCATTCCAGATACGCAGTATTTT.

V gene TRBV30 combines with J gene TRBJ1-1; D call uncertain. The ends were cut back, 3 bases at V and 8 bases at J, with 10 bases in the middle. CDR1 and CDR2 (germline): GTSNPN, SVGIG (reference sequence). This CDR3 is 11 amino acids long. DNA of the CDR3: TGTGCCTGGAGCCCAGACCTAGAAGCTTTCTTT. Translated, it gives CAWSPDLEAFF.

The chain combines TRBV16 with TRBJ1-4; 8 positions match TRBD1. The CDR3 covers 20 residues. V was clipped by 4 bases and J by 0 bases; unmatched bases: 16. Germline loops: CDR1 KGHSY, CDR2 FQNENV. The CDR3 DNA sequence: TGTGCCAGCAGCCGGAGATTAAAGGGGACAGGCCGAGCAACTAATGAAAAACTGTTTTTT. Protein: CASSRRLKGTGRATNEKLFF.

This clone was seen more than once but under ten times. The sample has other DNA sequences that encode this CDR3 too. The chain uses TRBV12-3 or TRBV12-4 and TRBJ2-3; D uncertain. V gave up 0 bases and J gave up 5 bases, with 0 bases separating them. This CDR3 spans 11 amino acids. The CDR3 DNA reads as TGTGCCAGCAGTTTAGCAGATACGCAGTATTTT. This sequence encodes CASSLADTQYF.

The CDR3 DNA sequence: TGCGCCAGCAGCTCGGAGGGCGAAGAGACCCAGTACTTC. Translation: CASSSEGEETQYF. The rearrangement links TRBV5-1 to TRBJ2-5; perhaps TRBD2 as D (6 bases). V lost 3 bases and J 3 bases, leaving 9 bases between the germline ends. Germline-derived CDR1 and CDR2 are SGHRS and YFSETQ. CDR3 length equals 13 residues.

The chain is built from TRBV27 and TRBJ1-5; no reliable D call. Per germline, CDR1 MNHEY and CDR2 SMNVEV (reference sequence). The CDR3 has 14 residues. V was trimmed by 0 bases and J by 5 bases, leaving 8 bases between them. Here the CDR3 DNA reads TGTGCCAGCAGTTTATCGGGATATGATCAGCCCCAGCATTTT. Its protein product is CASSLSGYDQPQHF.

The chain recombines TRBV28 with TRBJ1-5, with D uncertain. This CDR3 comprises 14 residues. Trimming stripped 3 bases from V and 7 bases from J, with 13 bases between. Per the germline V gene, CDR1 is MDHEN and CDR2 is SYDVKM. In DNA form, the CDR3 reads TGTGCCAGCAGTTTTGTAGGGAAAGGGCAGCCCCAGCATTTT. Protein sequence: CASSFVGKGQPQHF.

The chain recombines TRBV7-8 with TRBJ1-5; 8 nucleotides line up with TRBD1. Germline loops: CDR1 SGHVS, CDR2 FQNEAQ. This CDR3 region has 17 residues. Germline trimming cut 0 bases from V and 2 bases from J; bases unmatched to any gene: 6. The CDR3 coding sequence is TGTGCCAGCAGCTTAGCGCCGGACAGGGTTGGCAATCAGCCCCAGCATTTT. Its protein is CASSLAPDRVGNQPQHF.